The TCR beta chain described here comes from a study of response to subunit inactivated influenza vaccine. Study-wide results and limits: Authors suggested that a seasonal influenza vaccination recruits few new T cells each time.

A remark on this clonotype: Its target is unknown.

TCRdb processed the RT-PCR reads anew with MiXCR; each CDR3 protein has one entry. The table shows 650,000 to 800,000 distinct CDR3 sequences, with roughly 14% occurring only once. Material: PBMCs from blood, obtained around 15 days before vaccination. The TCR was taken from a man between 50 and 59 years old who received an inactivated influenza vaccine.

The CDR3 nucleotides are TGTGCCTGGAGTGTCCCGAATTACGAGCAGTACTTC. It encodes CAWSVPNYEQYF. The rearrangement links TRBV30 to TRBJ2-7; D ambiguous. This CDR3 region has 12 residues. CDR1 is GTSNPN and CDR2 is SVGIG in the germline V gene (reference sequence). Trimming cost V 0 bases and J 4 bases, with 7 bases left between them.